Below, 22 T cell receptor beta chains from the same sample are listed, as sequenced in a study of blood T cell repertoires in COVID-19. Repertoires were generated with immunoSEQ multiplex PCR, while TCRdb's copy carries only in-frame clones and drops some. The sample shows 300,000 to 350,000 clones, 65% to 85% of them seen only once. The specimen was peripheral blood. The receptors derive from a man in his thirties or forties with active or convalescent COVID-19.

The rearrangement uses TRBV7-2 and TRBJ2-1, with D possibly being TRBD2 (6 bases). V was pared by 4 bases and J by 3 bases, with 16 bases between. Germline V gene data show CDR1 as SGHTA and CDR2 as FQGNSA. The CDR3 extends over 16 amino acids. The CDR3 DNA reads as TGTGCCAGCAGCTCCGGAGACGGGAGCCACTACAATGAGCAGTTCTTC. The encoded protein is CASSSGDGSHYNEQFF.

CDR3 in DNA: TGTGCCAGCAGCCTGACAGCTGGAAACACCATATATTTT. Amino acids: CASSLTAGNTIYF. V gene TRBV7-9 combines with J gene TRBJ1-3; maybe TRBD1 (5 bases). This CDR3 contains 13 residues. V shed 5 bases and J shed 2 bases, with 7 bases lying between them. Germline CDR1 is SEHNR and CDR2 is FQNEAQ (reference sequence).

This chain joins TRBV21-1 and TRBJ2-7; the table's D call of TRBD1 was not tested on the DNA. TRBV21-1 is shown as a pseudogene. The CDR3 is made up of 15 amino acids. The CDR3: CASSNQFTGDYEQYF. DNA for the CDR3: TGTGCCAGCAGCAACCAATTCACAGGGGACTACGAGCAGTACTTC.

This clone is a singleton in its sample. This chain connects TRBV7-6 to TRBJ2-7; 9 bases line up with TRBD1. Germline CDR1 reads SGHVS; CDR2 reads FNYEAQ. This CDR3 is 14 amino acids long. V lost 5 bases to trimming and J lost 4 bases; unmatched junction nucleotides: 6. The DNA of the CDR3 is TGTGCCAGCAGCACCCGGACAGGGGATTACGAGCAGTACTTC. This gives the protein CASSTRTGDYEQYF.

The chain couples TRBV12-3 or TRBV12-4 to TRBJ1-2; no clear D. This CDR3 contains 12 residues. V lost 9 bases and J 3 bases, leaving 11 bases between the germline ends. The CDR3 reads CASSTGDYGYTF. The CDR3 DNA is TGTGCCAGTTCAACTGGTGACTATGGCTACACCTTC.

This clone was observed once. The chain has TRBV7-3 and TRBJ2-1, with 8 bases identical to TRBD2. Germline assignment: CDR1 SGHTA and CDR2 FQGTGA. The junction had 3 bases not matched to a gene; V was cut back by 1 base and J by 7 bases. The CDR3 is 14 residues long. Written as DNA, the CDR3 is TGTGCCAGCAGCTTAATGGGACTAGATAATGAGCAGTTCTTC. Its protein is CASSLMGLDNEQFF. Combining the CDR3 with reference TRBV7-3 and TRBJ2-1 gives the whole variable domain GAGVSQTPSNKVTEKGKYVELRCDPISGHTALYWYRQSLGQGPEFLIYFQGTGAADDSGLPNDRFFAVRPEGSVSTLKIQRTERGDSAVYLCASSLMGLDNEQFFGPGTRLTVL.

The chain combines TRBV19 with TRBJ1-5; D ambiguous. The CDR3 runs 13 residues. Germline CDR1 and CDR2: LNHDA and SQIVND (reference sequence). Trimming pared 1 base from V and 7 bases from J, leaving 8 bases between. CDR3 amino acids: CASSIGVRQPQHF. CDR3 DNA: TGTGCCAGTAGTATAGGGGTGAGGCAGCCCCAGCATTTT.

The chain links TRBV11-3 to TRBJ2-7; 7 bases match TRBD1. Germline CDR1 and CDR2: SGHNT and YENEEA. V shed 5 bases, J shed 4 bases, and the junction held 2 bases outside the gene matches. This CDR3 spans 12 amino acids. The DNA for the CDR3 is TGTGCCAGCAGCGAACAGGGGTACGAGCAGTACTTC. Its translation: CASSEQGYEQYF.

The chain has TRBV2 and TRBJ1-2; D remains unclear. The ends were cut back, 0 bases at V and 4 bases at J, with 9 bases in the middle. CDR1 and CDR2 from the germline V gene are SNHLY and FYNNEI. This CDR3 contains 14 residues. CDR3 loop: CASSEAGVAYGYTF. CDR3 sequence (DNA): TGTGCCAGCAGTGAAGCCGGGGTTGCCTATGGCTACACCTTC. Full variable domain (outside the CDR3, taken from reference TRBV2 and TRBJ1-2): EPEVTQTPSHQVTQMGQEVILRCVPISNHLYFYWYRQILGQKVEFLVSFYNNEISEKSEIFDDQFSVERPDGSNFTLKIRSTKLEDSAMYFCASSEAGVAYGYTFGSGTRLTVV.

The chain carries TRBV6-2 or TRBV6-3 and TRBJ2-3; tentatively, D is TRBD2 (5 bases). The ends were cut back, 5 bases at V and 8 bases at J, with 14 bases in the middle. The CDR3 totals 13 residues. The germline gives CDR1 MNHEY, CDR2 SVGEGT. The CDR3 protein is CASSQERRGTQYF. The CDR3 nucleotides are TGTGCCAGCAGTCAAGAGCGGCGAGGTACGCAGTATTTT.

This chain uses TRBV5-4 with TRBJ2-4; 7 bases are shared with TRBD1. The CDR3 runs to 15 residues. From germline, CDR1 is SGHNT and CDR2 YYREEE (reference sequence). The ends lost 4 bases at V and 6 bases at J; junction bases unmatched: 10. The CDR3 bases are TGTGCCAGCAGCATTACAGGGGTTAGAAGAAACATTCAGTACTTC. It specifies CASSITGVRRNIQYF.

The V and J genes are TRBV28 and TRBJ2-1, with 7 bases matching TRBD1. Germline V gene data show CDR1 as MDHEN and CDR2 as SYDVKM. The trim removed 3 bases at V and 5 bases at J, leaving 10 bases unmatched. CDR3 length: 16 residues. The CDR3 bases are TGTGCCAGCAGTTTGGGATCGACAGGGAACGACAATGAGCAGTTCTTC. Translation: CASSLGSTGNDNEQFF. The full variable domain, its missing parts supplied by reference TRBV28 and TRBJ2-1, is DVKVTQSSRYLVKRTGEKVFLECVQDMDHENMFWYRQDPGLGLRLIYFSYDVKMKEKGDIPEGYSVSREKKERFSLILESASTNQTSMYLCASSLGSTGNDNEQFFGPGTRLTVL.

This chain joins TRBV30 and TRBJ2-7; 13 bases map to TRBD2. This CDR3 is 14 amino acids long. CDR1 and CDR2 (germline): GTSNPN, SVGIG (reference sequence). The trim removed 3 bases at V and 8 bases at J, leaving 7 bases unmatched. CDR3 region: CAWSPGLAGRKQYF. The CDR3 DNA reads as TGTGCCTGGAGCCCGGGACTAGCGGGAAGGAAGCAGTACTTC.

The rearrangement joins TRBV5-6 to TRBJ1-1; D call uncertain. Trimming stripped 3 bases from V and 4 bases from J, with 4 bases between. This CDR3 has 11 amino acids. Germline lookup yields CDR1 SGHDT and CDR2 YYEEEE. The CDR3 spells CASSYSTEAFF. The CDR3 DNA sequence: TGTGCCAGCAGCTACAGCACTGAAGCTTTCTTT.

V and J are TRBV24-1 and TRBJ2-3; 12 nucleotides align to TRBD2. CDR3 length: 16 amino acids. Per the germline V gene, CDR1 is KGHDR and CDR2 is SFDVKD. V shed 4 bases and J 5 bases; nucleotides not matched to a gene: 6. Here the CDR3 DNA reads TGTGCCACCAGTGACCTGACTAGCGGGGGTCTAGATACGCAGTATTTT. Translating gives CATSDLTSGGLDTQYF.

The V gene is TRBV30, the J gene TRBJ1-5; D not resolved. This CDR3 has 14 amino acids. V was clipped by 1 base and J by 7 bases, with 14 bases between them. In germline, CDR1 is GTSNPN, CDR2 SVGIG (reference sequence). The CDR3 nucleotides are TGTGCCTGGAGTGGGGAGCATCGTCGGCAGCCCCAGCATTTT. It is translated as CAWSGEHRRQPQHF.

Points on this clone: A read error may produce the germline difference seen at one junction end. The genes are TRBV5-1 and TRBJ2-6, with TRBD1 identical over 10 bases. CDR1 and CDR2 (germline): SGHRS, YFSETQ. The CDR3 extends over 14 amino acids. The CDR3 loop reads CASSVRQGANVLIF. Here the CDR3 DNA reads TGCGCCAGCAGCGTTCGACAGGGGGCCAACGTCCTGATTTTC.

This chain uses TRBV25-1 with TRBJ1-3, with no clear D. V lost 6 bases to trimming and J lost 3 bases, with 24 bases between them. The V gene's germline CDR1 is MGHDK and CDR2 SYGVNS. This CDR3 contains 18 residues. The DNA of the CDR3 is TGTGCCAGCAGACCGACTACCAGAGTCGGTATCGGTGGAAACACCATATATTTT. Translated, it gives CASRPTTRVGIGGNTIYF.

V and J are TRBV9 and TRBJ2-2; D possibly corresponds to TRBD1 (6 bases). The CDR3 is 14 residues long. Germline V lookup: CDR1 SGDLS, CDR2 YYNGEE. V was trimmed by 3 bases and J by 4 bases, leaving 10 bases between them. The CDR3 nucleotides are TGTGCCAGCAGCGCGACAGGTACCACCGGGGAGCTGTTTTTT. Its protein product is CASSATGTTGELFF. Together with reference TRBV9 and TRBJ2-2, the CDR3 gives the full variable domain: DSGVTQTPKHLITATGQRVTLRCSPRSGDLSVYWYQQSLDQGLQFLIQYYNGEERAKGNILERFSAQQFPDLHSELNLSSLELGDSALYFCASSATGTTGELFFGEGSRLTVL.

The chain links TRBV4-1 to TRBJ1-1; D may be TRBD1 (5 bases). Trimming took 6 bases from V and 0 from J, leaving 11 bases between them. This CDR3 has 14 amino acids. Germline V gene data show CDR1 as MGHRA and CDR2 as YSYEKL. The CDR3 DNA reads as TGCGCCAGCAGAGGGGTCCTATTGAACACTGAAGCTTTCTTT. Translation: CASRGVLLNTEAFF.

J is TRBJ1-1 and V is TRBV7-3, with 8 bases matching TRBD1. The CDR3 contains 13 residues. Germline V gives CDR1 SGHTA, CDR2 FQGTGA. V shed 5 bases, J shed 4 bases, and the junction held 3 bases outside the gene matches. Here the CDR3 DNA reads TGTGCCAGCAGCAACACAGGGGGCACTGAAGCTTTCTTT. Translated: CASSNTGGTEAFF.

CDR3 loop: CATSDGDKGAHDTQYF. DNA of the CDR3: TGTGCCACCAGTGATGGGGACAAGGGGGCACATGATACGCAGTATTTT. J is TRBJ2-3 and V is TRBV24-1; TRBD1 agrees at 7 bases. V shed 3 bases and J 6 bases; nucleotides not matched to a gene: 11. Germline CDR1 is KGHDR and CDR2 is SFDVKD. The CDR3 length is 16 residues.